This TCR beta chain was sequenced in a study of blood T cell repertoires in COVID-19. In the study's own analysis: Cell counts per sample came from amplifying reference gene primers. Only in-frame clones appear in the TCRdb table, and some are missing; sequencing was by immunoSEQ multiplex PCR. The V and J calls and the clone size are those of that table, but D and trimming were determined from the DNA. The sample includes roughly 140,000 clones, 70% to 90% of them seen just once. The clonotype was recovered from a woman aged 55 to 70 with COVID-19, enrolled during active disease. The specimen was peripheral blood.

As DNA, the CDR3 is TGTGCCATCAGTGAGACTACCTACGAGCAGTACTTC. Its protein product is CAISETTYEQYF. The chain carries TRBV10-3 and TRBJ2-7; D not resolved. There are 12 residues in the CDR3. V shed 2 bases and J shed 2 bases, with 4 bases lying between them. CDR1 is ENHRY, CDR2 SYGVKD, per germline.